What follows is one TCR beta chain and its context. Its target is unknown. Primers: 60 Vbeta forward and 13 Jbeta reverse. Only in-frame clones appear in the TCRdb table, and some are missing; sequencing was by immunoSEQ multiplex PCR. Here the sample spans about 160,000 clones, approximately 81% being singletons. These data come from a study of cytomegalovirus exposure and HLA in healthy donors. Trimming took 0 bases from V and 2 from J, leaving 5 bases between them. CDR1 and CDR2 from the germline V gene are SGHTA and FQGNSA. The CDR3 runs 14 residues. Study results and caveats: Excluded were some V segments that proved indistinguishable, including TRBV6-2 and TRBV6-3.

The chain has TRBV7-2 and TRBJ2-1; a possible D gene is TRBD2 (5 bases). Sequenced material: PBMCs. This TCR was recovered from a young man in good health and CMV-seropositive. Here the CDR3 reads CASSLARAYNEQFF. CDR3 DNA sequence: TGTGCCAGCAGCTTAGCGCGGGCCTACAATGAGCAGTTCTTC.